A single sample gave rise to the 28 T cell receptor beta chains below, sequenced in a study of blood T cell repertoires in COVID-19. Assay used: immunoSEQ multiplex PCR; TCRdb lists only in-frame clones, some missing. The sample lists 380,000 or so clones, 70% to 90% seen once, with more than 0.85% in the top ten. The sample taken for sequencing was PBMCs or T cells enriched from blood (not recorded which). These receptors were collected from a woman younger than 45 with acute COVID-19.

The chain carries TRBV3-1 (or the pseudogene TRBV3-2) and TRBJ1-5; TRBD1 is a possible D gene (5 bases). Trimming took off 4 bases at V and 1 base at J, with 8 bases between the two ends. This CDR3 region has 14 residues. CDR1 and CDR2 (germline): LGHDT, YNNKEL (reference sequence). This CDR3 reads CASSPTGSNQPQHF. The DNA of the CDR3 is TGTGCCAGCAGCCCTACAGGCAGCAATCAGCCCCAGCATTTT.

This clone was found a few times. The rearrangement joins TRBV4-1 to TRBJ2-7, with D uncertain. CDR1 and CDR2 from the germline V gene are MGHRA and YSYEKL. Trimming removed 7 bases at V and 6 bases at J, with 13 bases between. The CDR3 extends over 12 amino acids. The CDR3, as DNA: TGCGCCAGCACCAGCGAAGCTGGCGAGCAGTACTTC. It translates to CASTSEAGEQYF.

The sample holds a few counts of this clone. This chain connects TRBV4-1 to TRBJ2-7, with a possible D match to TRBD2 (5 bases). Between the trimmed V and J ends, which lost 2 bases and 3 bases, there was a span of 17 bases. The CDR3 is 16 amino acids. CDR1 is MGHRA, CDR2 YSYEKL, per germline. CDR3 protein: CASSQTPRTDLYEQYF. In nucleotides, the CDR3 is TGCGCCAGCAGCCAAACCCCCCGGACTGACCTCTACGAGCAGTACTTC.

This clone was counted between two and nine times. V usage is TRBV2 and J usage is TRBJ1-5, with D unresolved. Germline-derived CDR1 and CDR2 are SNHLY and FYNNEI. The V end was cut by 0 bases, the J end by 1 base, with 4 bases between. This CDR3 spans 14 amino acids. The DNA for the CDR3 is TGTGCCAGCAGTGAAGCCAGGAGCAATCAGCCCCAGCATTTT. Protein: CASSEARSNQPQHF.

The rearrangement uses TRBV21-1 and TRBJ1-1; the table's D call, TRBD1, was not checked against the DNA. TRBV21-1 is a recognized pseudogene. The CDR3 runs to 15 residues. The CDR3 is CASPQDRESLAEAFF. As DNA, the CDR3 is TGTGCCAGCCCCCAGGACAGGGAGTCTTTGGCTGAAGCTTTCTTT.

CDR3 loop: CASSRNRGQINEKLFF. Here the CDR3 DNA reads TGTGCCAGCAGCCGGAACAGGGGACAGATTAATGAAAAACTGTTTTTT. The chain is built from TRBV14 and TRBJ1-4; TRBD1 matches at 7 bases. The ends lost 4 bases at V and 4 bases at J; junction bases unmatched: 9. CDR3 length: 16 residues. Germline V gives CDR1 SGHDN, CDR2 FVKESK.

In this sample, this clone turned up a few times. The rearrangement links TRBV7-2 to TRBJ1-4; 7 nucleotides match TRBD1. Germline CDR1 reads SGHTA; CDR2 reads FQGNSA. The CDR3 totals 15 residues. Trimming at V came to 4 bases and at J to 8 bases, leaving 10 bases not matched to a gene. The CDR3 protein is CASSYRQGGHEKLFF. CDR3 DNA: TGTGCCAGCAGCTACCGACAGGGTGGTCACGAAAAACTGTTTTTT.

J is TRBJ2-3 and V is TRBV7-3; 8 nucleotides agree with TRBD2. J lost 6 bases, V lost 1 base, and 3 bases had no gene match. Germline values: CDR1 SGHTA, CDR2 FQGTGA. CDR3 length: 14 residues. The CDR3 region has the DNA TGTGCCAGCAGCTTAATGGCGGGGGGTGATACGCAGTATTTT. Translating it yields CASSLMAGGDTQYF.

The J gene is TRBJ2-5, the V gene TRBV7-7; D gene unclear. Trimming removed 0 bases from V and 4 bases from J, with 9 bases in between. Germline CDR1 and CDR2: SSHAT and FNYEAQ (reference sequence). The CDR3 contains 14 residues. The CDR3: CASSLAGWRETQYF. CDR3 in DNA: TGTGCCAGCAGCTTAGCGGGTTGGAGAGAGACCCAGTACTTC.

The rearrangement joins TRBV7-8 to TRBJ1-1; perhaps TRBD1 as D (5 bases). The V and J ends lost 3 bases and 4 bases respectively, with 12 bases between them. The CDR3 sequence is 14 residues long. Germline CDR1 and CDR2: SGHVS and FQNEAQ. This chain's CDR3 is CASSFRDEATEAFF. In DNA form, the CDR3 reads TGTGCCAGCAGCTTCAGGGATGAAGCCACTGAAGCTTTCTTT.

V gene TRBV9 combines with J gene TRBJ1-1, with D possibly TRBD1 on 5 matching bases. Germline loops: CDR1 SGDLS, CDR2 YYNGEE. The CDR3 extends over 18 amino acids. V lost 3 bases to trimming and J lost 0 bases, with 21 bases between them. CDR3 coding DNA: TGTGCCAGCAGCGCCCACACTGGTGGGGCCCGGTTGAACACTGAAGCTTTCTTT. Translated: CASSAHTGGARLNTEAFF.

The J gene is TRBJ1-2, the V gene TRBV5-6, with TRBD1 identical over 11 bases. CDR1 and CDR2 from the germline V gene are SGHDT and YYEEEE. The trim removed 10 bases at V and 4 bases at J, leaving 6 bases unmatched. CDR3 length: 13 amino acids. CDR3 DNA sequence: TGTGCCGGAGGGACAGGGGGGGGCTATGGCTACACCTTC. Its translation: CAGGTGGGYGYTF.

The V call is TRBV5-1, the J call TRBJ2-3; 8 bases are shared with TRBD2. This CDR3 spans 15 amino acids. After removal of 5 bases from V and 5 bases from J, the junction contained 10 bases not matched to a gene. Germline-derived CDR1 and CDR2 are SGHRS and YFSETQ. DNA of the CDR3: TGCGCCAGCAGTTTGACGGGGGGGCCGGGAGATACGCAGTATTTT. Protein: CASSLTGGPGDTQYF.

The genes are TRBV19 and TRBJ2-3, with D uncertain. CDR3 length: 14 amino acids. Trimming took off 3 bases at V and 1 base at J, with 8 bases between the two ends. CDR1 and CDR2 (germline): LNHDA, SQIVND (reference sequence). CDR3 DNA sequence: TGTGCCAGTAGTATTCACTCCCGCACAGATACGCAGTATTTT. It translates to CASSIHSRTDTQYF.

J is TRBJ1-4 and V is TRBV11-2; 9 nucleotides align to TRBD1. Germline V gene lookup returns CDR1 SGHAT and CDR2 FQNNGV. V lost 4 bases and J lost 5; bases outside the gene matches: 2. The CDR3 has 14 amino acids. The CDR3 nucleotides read TGTGCCAGCAGCTGGGACAGGGCGAATGAAAAACTGTTTTTT. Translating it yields CASSWDRANEKLFF.

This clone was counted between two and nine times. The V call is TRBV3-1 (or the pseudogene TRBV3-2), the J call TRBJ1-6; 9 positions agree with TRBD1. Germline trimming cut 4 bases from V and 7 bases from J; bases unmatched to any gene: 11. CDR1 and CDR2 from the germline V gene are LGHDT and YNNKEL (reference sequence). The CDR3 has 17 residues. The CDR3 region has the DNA TGTGCCAGCAGCCCGCGGACAGGGGTCTTTACCAATTCACCCCTCCACTTT. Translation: CASSPRTGVFTNSPLHF.

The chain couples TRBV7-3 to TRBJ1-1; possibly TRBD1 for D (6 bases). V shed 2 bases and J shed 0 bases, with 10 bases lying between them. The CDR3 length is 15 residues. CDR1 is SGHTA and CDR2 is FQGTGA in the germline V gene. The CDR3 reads CASSLLGHMNTEAFF. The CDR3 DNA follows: TGTGCCAGCAGCTTATTGGGACACATGAACACTGAAGCTTTCTTT.

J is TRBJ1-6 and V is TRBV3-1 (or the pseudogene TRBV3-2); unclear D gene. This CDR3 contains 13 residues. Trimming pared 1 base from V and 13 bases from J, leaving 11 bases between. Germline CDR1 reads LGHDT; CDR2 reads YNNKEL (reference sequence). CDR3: CASSQVETPPLHF. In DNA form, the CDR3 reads TGTGCCAGCAGCCAAGTGGAGACGCCCCCCCTCCACTTT.

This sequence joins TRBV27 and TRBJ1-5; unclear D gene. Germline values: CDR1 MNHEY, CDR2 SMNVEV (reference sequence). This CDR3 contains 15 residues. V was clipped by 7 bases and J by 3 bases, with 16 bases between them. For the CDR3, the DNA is TGTGCCAGCATGTCCCTTCGGAGGGTCAATCAGCCCCAGCATTTT. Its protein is CASMSLRRVNQPQHF.

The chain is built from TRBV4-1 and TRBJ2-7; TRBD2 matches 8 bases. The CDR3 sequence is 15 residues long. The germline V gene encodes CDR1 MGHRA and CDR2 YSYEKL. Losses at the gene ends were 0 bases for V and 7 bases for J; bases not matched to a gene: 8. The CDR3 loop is CASSQERAGGIEQYF. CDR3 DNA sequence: TGCGCCAGCAGCCAAGAAAGGGCGGGGGGTATAGAGCAGTACTTC.

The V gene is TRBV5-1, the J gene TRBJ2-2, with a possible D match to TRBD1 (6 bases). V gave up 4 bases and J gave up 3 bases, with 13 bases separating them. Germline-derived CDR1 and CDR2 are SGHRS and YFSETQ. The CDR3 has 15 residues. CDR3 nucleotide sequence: TGCGCCAGCAGCCTCAGGGGAGTTGACACCGGGGAGCTGTTTTTT. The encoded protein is CASSLRGVDTGELFF.

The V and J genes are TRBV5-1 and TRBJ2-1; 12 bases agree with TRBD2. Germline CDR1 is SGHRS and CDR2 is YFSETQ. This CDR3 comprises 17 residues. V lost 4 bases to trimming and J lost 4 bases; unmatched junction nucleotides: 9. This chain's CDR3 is CASSHQLAGGGYNEQFF. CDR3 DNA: TGCGCCAGCAGCCACCAGCTAGCGGGGGGGGGTTACAATGAGCAGTTCTTC.

CDR3 sequence: CASRPRTGTYTEAFF. CDR3 in DNA: TGTGCCAGCAGACCTCGGACAGGGACCTACACTGAAGCTTTCTTT. The gene calls are TRBV6-5 and TRBJ1-1; 8 bases map to TRBD1. V shed 6 bases and J 3 bases; nucleotides not matched to a gene: 9. The germline V gene encodes CDR1 MNHEY and CDR2 SVGAGI. The CDR3 runs 15 residues.

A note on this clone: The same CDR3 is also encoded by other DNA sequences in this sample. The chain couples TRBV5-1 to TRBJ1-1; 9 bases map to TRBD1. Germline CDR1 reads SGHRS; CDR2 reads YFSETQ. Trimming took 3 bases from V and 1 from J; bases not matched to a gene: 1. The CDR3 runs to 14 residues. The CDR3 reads CASSWGQGNTEAFF. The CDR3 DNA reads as TGCGCCAGCAGCTGGGGACAGGGGAACACTGAAGCTTTCTTT. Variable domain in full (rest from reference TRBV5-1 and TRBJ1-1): KAGVTQTPRYLIKTRGQQVTLSCSPISGHRSVSWYQQTPGQGLQFLFEYFSETQRNKGNFPGRFSGRQFSNSRSEMNVSTLELGDSALYLCASSWGQGNTEAFFGQGTRLTVV.

CDR3 sequence: CATTFGELTPLHF. The CDR3 nucleotides read TGTGCCACCACGTTCGGGGAACTGACACCCCTCCACTTT. The J gene is TRBJ1-6, the V gene TRBV2, with no clear D. V was clipped by 10 bases and J by 11 bases, with 18 bases between them. The CDR3 has 13 residues. Germline CDR1 SNHLY, CDR2 FYNNEI.

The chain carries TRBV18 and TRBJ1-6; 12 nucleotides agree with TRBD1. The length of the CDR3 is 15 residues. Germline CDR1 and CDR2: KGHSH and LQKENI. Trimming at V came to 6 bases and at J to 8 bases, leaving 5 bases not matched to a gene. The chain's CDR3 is CASSRGQGAYSPLHF. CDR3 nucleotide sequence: TGTGCCAGCTCCCGGGGACAGGGGGCTTATTCACCCCTCCACTTT.

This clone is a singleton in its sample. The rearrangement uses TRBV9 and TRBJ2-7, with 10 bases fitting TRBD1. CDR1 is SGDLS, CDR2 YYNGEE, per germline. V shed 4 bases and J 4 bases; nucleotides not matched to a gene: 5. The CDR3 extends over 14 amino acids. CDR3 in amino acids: CASSPWDRGYEQYF. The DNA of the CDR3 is TGTGCCAGCAGCCCCTGGGACAGGGGTTACGAGCAGTACTTC. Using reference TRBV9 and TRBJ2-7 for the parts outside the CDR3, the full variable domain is DSGVTQTPKHLITATGQRVTLRCSPRSGDLSVYWYQQSLDQGLQFLIQYYNGEERAKGNILERFSAQQFPDLHSELNLSSLELGDSALYFCASSPWDRGYEQYFGPGTRLTVT.

The CDR3 region has the DNA TGTGCCAGTACGGGAGGACCGAACACCGGGGAGCTGTTTTTT. It codes for CASTGGPNTGELFF. The rearrangement links TRBV19 to TRBJ2-2; 7 nucleotides agree with TRBD2. The CDR3 is 14 amino acids. Trimming took 7 bases from V and 0 from J; bases not matched to a gene: 2. Germline-derived CDR1 and CDR2 are LNHDA and SQIVND (reference sequence). Supplemented by reference TRBV19 and TRBJ2-2, the full variable domain reads DGGITQSPKYLFRKEGQNVTLSCEQNLNHDAMYWYRQDPGQGLRLIYYSQIVNDFQKGDIAEGYSVSREKKESFPLTVTSAQKNPTAFYLCASTGGPNTGELFFGEGSRLTVL.